Following are 3 T cell receptor beta chains from one sample sequenced in a study of blood T cell repertoires in COVID-19. Assay used: immunoSEQ multiplex PCR; TCRdb lists only in-frame clones, some missing. The repertoire consists of approximately 190,000 clones, with about 83% occurring once and the leading ten covering roughly 3.2%. The source material was PBMCs or T cells enriched from blood (not recorded which). The receptors stem from a woman aged 25 to 39 who had been exposed to COVID-19.

V gene TRBV3-1 (or the pseudogene TRBV3-2) combines with J gene TRBJ2-7; D gene uncertain. Between the trimmed V and J ends, which lost 2 bases and 1 base, there was a span of 18 bases. Per germline, CDR1 LGHDT and CDR2 YNNKEL (reference sequence). The CDR3 runs 17 residues. The CDR3 region is CASSQPRGPGTSYEQYF. CDR3 nucleotide sequence: TGTGCCAGCAGCCAACCCCGAGGCCCTGGCACATCCTACGAGCAGTACTTC.

V and J are TRBV5-1 and TRBJ1-3, with D possibly being TRBD1 (5 bases). The length of the CDR3 is 16 residues. The V gene's germline CDR1 is SGHRS and CDR2 YFSETQ. V lost 5 bases and J lost 0, with 15 bases in between. The CDR3 loop is CASSLGMTDSGNTIYF. The CDR3 nucleotides are TGCGCCAGCAGTTTAGGTATGACAGACTCTGGAAACACCATATATTTT.

J is TRBJ1-2 and V is TRBV5-6, with 7 nucleotides matching TRBD1. The junction had 7 bases not matched to a gene; V was cut back by 4 bases and J by 4 bases. Germline CDR1 SGHDT, CDR2 YYEEEE. This CDR3 comprises 14 residues. The CDR3 is CASSRGRFAYGYTF. As DNA, the CDR3 is TGTGCCAGCAGCAGGGGGCGTTTCGCCTATGGCTACACCTTC.